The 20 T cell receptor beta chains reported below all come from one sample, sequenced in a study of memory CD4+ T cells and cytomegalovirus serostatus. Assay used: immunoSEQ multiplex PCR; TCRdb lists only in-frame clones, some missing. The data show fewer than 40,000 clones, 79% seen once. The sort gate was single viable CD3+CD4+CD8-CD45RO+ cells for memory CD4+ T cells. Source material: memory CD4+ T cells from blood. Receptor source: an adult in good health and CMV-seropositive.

As DNA, the CDR3 is TGTGCCAGCTCCCCAGGGGGGTCTCGCGCTCACGAGCAGTACTTC. Translation: CASSPGGSRAHEQYF. This chain links TRBV25-1 with TRBJ2-7; a possible D gene is TRBD1 (7 bases). V lost 8 bases, J lost 5 bases, and 22 bases lay in between. The CDR3 is 15 residues long. CDR1 MGHDK and CDR2 SYGVNS come from the germline V gene.

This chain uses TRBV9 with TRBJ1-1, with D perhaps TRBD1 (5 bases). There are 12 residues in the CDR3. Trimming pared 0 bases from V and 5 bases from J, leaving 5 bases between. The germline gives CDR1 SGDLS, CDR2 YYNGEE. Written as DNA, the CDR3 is TGTGCCAGCAGCGTAGGGGGGACTGAAGCTTTCTTT. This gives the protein CASSVGGTEAFF.

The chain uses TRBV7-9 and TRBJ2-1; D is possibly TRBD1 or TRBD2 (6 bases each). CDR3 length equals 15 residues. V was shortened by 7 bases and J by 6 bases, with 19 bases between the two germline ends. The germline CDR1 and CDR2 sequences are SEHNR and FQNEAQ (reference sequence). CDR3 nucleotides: TGTGCCAGCACCAAAACCGGGGGCCCGGGCAATGAGCAGTTCTTC. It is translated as CASTKTGGPGNEQFF.

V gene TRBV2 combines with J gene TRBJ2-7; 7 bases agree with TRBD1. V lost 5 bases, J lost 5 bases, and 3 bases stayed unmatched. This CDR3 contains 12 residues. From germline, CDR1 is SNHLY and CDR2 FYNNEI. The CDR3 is CASSNRGDEQYF. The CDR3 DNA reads TGTGCCAGCAGTAACAGGGGAGACGAGCAGTACTTC.

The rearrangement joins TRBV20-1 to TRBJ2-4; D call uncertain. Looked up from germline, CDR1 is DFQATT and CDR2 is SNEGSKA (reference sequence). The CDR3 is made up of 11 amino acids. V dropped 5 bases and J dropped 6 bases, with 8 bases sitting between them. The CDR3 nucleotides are TGCAGTGCTGAAGGGCTAAACATTCAGTACTTC. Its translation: CSAEGLNIQYF.

The CDR3 loop is CSVRTGEETQYF. DNA for the CDR3: TGCAGCGTTCGGACAGGGGAAGAGACCCAGTACTTC. This chain links TRBV29-1 with TRBJ2-5, with 9 bases that match TRBD1. Trimming cost V 5 bases and J 3 bases; bases outside gene matches: 1. This CDR3 spans 12 amino acids. The germline gives CDR1 SQVTM, CDR2 ANQGSEA.

Written as DNA, the CDR3 is TGTGCCAGCGCTCACACAGCAACTAATGAAAAACTGTTTTTT. This gives the protein CASAHTATNEKLFF. The chain recombines TRBV6-6 with TRBJ1-4; no clear D gene. Trimming shortened V by 8 bases and J by 0 bases, and 10 bases separated the two germline ends. The CDR3 is made up of 14 amino acids. From germline, CDR1 is MNHNY and CDR2 SVGAGI (reference sequence).

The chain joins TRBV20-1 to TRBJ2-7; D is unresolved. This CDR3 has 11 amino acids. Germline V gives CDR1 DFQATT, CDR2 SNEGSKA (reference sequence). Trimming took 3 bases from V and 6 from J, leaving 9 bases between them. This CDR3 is CSARTDLEQYF. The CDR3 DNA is TGCAGTGCTAGGACCGATCTCGAGCAGTACTTC.

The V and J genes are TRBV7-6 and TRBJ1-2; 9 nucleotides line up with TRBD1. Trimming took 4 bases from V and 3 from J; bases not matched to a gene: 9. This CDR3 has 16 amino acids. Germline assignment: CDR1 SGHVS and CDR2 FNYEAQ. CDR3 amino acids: CASSSLQGATDYGYTF. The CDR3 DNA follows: TGTGCCAGCAGCTCACTACAGGGGGCAACGGACTATGGCTACACCTTC.

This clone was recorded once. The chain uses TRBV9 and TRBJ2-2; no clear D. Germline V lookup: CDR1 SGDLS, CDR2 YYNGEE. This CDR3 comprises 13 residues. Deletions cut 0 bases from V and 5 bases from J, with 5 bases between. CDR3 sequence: CASSVASTGELFF. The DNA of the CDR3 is TGTGCCAGCAGCGTAGCGAGTACCGGGGAGCTGTTTTTT. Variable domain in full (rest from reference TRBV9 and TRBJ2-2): DSGVTQTPKHLITATGQRVTLRCSPRSGDLSVYWYQQSLDQGLQFLIQYYNGEERAKGNILERFSAQQFPDLHSELNLSSLELGDSALYFCASSVASTGELFFGEGSRLTVL.

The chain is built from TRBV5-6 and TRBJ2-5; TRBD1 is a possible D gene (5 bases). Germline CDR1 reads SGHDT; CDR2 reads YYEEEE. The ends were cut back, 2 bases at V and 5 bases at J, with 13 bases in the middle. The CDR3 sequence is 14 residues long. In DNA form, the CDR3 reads TGTGCCAGCAGCTTCTTGACTGGGGCGGAGACCCAGTACTTC. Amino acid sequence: CASSFLTGAETQYF.

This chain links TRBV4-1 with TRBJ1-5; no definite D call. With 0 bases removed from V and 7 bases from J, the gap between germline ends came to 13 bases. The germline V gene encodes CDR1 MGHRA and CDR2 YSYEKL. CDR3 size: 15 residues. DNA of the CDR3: TGCGCCAGCAGCCAAGATTCGTTGGATAGGCAGCCCCAGCATTTT. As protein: CASSQDSLDRQPQHF.

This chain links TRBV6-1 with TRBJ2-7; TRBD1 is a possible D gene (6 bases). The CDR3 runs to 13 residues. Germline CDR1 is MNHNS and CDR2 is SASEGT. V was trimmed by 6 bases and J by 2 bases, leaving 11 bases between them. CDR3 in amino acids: CASRVQGAYEQYF. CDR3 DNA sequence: TGTGCCAGCAGGGTACAGGGTGCCTACGAGCAGTACTTC.

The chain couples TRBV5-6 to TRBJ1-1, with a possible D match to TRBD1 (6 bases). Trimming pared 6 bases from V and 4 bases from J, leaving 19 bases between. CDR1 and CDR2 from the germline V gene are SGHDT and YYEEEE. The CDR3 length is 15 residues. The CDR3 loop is CASTPGAGRGTEAFF. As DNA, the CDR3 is TGTGCCAGCACCCCGGGGGCTGGGAGGGGCACTGAAGCTTTCTTT.

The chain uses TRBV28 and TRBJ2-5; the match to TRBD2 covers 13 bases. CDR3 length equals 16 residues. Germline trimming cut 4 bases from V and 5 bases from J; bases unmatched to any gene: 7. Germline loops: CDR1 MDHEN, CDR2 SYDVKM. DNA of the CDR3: TGTGCCAGCAGTTCCCGGACTAGCGGGGGAAGGGAGACCCAGTACTTC. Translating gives CASSSRTSGGRETQYF.

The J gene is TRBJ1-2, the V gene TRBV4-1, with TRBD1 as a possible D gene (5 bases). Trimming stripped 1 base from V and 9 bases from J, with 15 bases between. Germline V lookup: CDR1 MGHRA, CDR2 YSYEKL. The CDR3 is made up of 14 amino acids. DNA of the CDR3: TGCGCCAGCAGCCAAGGAGACAGCAATCCGAGCTACACCTTC. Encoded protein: CASSQGDSNPSYTF.

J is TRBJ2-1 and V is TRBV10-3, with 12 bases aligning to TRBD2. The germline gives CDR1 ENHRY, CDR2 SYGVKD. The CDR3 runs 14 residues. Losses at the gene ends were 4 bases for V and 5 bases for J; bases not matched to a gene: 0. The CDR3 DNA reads TGTGCCATCAGTGGGACTAGCGGGAACAATGAGCAGTTCTTC. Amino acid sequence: CAISGTSGNNEQFF.

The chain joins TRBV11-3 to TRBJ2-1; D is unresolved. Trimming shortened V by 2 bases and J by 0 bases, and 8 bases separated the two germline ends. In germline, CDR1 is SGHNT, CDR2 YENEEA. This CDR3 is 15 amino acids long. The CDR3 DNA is TGTGCCAGCAGCTTAAGGTCAGGCTCCTACAATGAGCAGTTCTTC. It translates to CASSLRSGSYNEQFF.

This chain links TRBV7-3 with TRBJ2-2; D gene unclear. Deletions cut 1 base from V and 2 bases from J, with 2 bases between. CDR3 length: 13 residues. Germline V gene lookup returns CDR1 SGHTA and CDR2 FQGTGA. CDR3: CASSLINTGELFF. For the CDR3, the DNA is TGTGCCAGCAGCTTAATCAACACCGGGGAGCTGTTTTTT.

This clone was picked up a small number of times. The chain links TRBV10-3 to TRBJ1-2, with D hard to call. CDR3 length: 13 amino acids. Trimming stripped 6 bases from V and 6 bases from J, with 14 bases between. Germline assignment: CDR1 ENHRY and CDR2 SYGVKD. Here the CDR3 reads CAISEQRRDGYTF. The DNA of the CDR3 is TGTGCCATCAGCGAACAGAGGAGGGATGGCTACACCTTC.